What follows are 28 T cell receptor beta chains derived from one specimen sequenced in a study of blood T cell repertoires in COVID-19. This table comes from immunoSEQ multiplex PCR, and its TCRdb copy is limited to in-frame clones, with some not included. The sample yields about 290,000 clones, around 86% seen once. Sequenced sample: peripheral blood. The receptors were sampled from a middle-aged woman who had recovered from COVID-19.

The chain carries TRBV9 and TRBJ1-2; 8 bases are shared with TRBD1. Germline V gives CDR1 SGDLS, CDR2 YYNGEE. Trimming cost V 3 bases and J 7 bases; bases outside gene matches: 8. This CDR3 is 14 amino acids long. Here the CDR3 reads CASSALTGGGGYTF. DNA for the CDR3: TGTGCCAGCAGCGCCTTAACAGGGGGTGGTGGCTACACCTTC.

In its sample, this clone was seen a few times. The rearrangement links TRBV2 to TRBJ1-2, with D possibly TRBD1 on 5 matching bases. Trimming took 2 bases from V and 6 from J, leaving 10 bases between them. Germline CDR1 SNHLY, CDR2 FYNNEI. The CDR3 sequence is 13 residues long. CDR3 residues: CASSELAGNGYTF. The DNA of the CDR3 is TGTGCCAGCAGTGAATTGGCAGGGAATGGCTACACCTTC.

The rearrangement uses TRBV5-1 and TRBJ2-2, with TRBD1 as a possible D gene (5 bases). This CDR3 is 12 amino acids long. Germline V gene sequence: CDR1 SGHRS, CDR2 YFSETQ. V was pared by 4 bases and J by 7 bases, with 8 bases between. The CDR3 nucleotides are TGCGCCAGCAGCCAGGGTGACGGGGAGCTGTTTTTT. This translates into CASSQGDGELFF.

The chain couples TRBV2 to TRBJ2-3; TRBD2 matches at 13 bases. Trimming cost V 6 bases and J 3 bases; bases outside gene matches: 3. The CDR3 spans 15 residues. The germline V gene has CDR1 SNHLY and CDR2 FYNNEI. CDR3 nucleotides: TGTGCCAGCAGCGTGGGACTAGCGGGGACAGATACGCAGTATTTT. Its translation is CASSVGLAGTDTQYF.

J is TRBJ1-2 and V is TRBV19; maybe TRBD1 (5 bases). Between the trimmed V and J ends, which lost 4 bases and 4 bases, there was a span of 13 bases. Germline V gene sequence: CDR1 LNHDA, CDR2 SQIVND (reference sequence). The CDR3 spans 14 residues. The CDR3 here is CASSNRDYPYGYTF. In DNA, the CDR3 is TGTGCCAGTAGTAACCGGGACTACCCCTATGGCTACACCTTC.

The CDR3 DNA sequence: TGTGCCAGCAGTGGGACGGGACTTGGCTACACCTTC. Translating gives CASSGTGLGYTF. V is TRBV2 and J is TRBJ1-2; tentatively, D is TRBD1 (5 bases). In germline, CDR1 is SNHLY, CDR2 FYNNEI. Between the trimmed V and J ends, which lost 4 bases and 7 bases, there was a span of 10 bases. This CDR3 region has 12 residues.

The chain employs TRBV27 and TRBJ2-6; 11 nucleotides agree with TRBD1. V shed 7 bases and J 0 bases; nucleotides not matched to a gene: 5. From germline, CDR1 is MNHEY and CDR2 SMNVEV (reference sequence). The CDR3 is made up of 17 amino acids. The CDR3 spells CASTSGTGGSGANVLTF. In DNA form, the CDR3 reads TGTGCCAGCACCTCCGGGACAGGGGGCTCTGGGGCCAACGTCCTGACTTTC. Together with reference TRBV27 and TRBJ2-6, the CDR3 gives the full variable domain: EAQVTQNPRYLITVTGKKLTVTCSQNMNHEYMSWYRQDPGLGLRQIYYSMNVEVTDKGDVPEGYKVSRKEKRNFPLILESPSPNQTSLYFCASTSGTGGSGANVLTFGAGSRLTVL.

The chain recombines TRBV5-4 with TRBJ2-3, with 9 bases fitting TRBD2. The CDR3 has 15 amino acids. Per the germline V gene, CDR1 is SGHNT and CDR2 is YYREEE (reference sequence). V lost 4 bases and J lost 4; bases outside the gene matches: 7. CDR3 sequence (DNA): TGTGCCAGCAGCCCGGGACTAGCTTTTGCAGATACGCAGTATTTT. Its translation: CASSPGLAFADTQYF.

This rearrangement joins TRBV2 to TRBJ1-5; TRBD1 aligns across 8 bases. CDR3 length: 15 amino acids. V trimming: 2 bases; J trimming: 6 bases; junction bases outside the gene matches: 6. Germline CDR1 SNHLY, CDR2 FYNNEI. The CDR3 coding sequence is TGTGCCAGCAGTGAATTGGACAGGGACACTCAGCCCCAGCATTTT. Protein: CASSELDRDTQPQHF.

The chain combines TRBV10-3 with TRBJ1-5; D possibly corresponds to TRBD1 (5 bases). CDR3 size: 17 residues. Per the germline V gene, CDR1 is ENHRY and CDR2 is SYGVKD. V dropped 3 bases and J dropped 4 bases, with 19 bases sitting between them. CDR3 DNA: TGTGCCATCAGTGACCCGCGGGACCCCAGTAAGAATCAGCCCCAGCATTTT. This sequence encodes CAISDPRDPSKNQPQHF.

The V call is TRBV20-1, the J call TRBJ2-1, with TRBD2 matching over 14 bases. V shed 3 bases, J shed 1 base, and the junction held 5 bases outside the gene matches. The CDR3 has 17 amino acids. From germline, CDR1 is DFQATT and CDR2 SNEGSKA (reference sequence). The CDR3 reads CSASGTSGSQSYNEQFF. CDR3 nucleotides: TGCAGTGCTAGTGGGACTAGCGGGAGTCAATCCTACAATGAGCAGTTCTTC.

The chain links TRBV30 to TRBJ1-3; D gene ambiguous. This CDR3 is built from 10 residues. Germline V gene sequence: CDR1 GTSNPN, CDR2 SVGIG (reference sequence). The V end lost 5 bases, the J end lost 9 bases, and 8 bases lay between the germline ends. CDR3 residues: CAWEVGTIYF. In nucleotides, the CDR3 is TGTGCCTGGGAAGTCGGCACCATATATTTT.

This clone came up once. V gene TRBV2 combines with J gene TRBJ2-2; a weak D match, TRBD2 (6 bases). CDR1 SNHLY and CDR2 FYNNEI come from the germline V gene. V dropped 6 bases and J dropped 3 bases, with 14 bases sitting between them. The CDR3 runs to 15 residues. For the CDR3, the DNA is TGTGCCAGCAGGGGGCCGGGGGTCCACACCGGGGAGCTGTTTTTT. This codes for CASRGPGVHTGELFF.

The CDR3 coding sequence is TGTGCCAGCAGTCAACCCCAGGGGCAGTACGTCCTGACTTTC. Translated: CASSQPQGQYVLTF. The genes are TRBV28 and TRBJ2-6; tentatively, D is TRBD1 (6 bases). The CDR3 runs 14 residues. The germline CDR1 and CDR2 sequences are MDHEN and SYDVKM. The V and J ends lost 5 bases and 11 bases respectively, with 16 bases between them. Together with reference TRBV28 and TRBJ2-6, the CDR3 gives the full variable domain: DVKVTQSSRYLVKRTGEKVFLECVQDMDHENMFWYRQDPGLGLRLIYFSYDVKMKEKGDIPEGYSVSREKKERFSLILESASTNQTSMYLCASSQPQGQYVLTFGAGSRLTVL.

This clone occurred once. The chain employs TRBV9 and TRBJ2-1; unclear D gene. Germline CDR1 reads SGDLS; CDR2 reads YYNGEE. V was cut by 0 bases and J by 8 bases, with 12 bases left in between. The CDR3 is made up of 14 amino acids. This CDR3 reads CASSVDYRWDEQFF. CDR3 coding DNA: TGTGCCAGCAGCGTAGACTACCGTTGGGATGAGCAGTTCTTC.

This chain joins TRBV18 and TRBJ1-2; 11 bases match TRBD1. In germline, CDR1 is KGHSH, CDR2 LQKENI. V shed 5 bases, J shed 2 bases, and the junction held 7 bases outside the gene matches. CDR3 size: 16 residues. CDR3 nucleotides: TGTGCCAGCTCAAGGACAGGGGGCAGTTCCAACTATGGCTACACCTTC. It yields the protein CASSRTGGSSNYGYTF.

The gene calls are TRBV19 and TRBJ1-5, with TRBD1 matching over 9 bases. Germline V gene lookup returns CDR1 LNHDA and CDR2 SQIVND (reference sequence). The V segment lost 4 bases and the J segment 7 bases; nucleotides outside the gene matches: 8. The CDR3 runs to 15 residues. The CDR3 DNA reads TGTGCCAGTAGTAGCGAGGGACAGGGAAGGCAGCCCCAGCATTTT. Translation: CASSSEGQGRQPQHF.

The chain is built from TRBV19 and TRBJ2-7; D unresolved. Germline V gives CDR1 LNHDA, CDR2 SQIVND (reference sequence). There are 15 residues in the CDR3. Trimming shortened V by 0 bases and J by 7 bases, and 16 bases separated the two germline ends. The DNA for the CDR3 is TGTGCCAGTAGTATAGATCCCGTCGCGGTGCGGGAGCAGTACTTC. Protein product: CASSIDPVAVREQYF.

This clone was detected once. The chain has TRBV18 and TRBJ2-7; 10 bases map to TRBD1. The CDR3 runs 17 residues. V gave up 2 bases and J gave up 4 bases; unmatched junction bases: 11. In germline, CDR1 is KGHSH, CDR2 LQKENI. The CDR3 nucleotides are TGTGCCAGCTCACCAATAAACCCGGGACAGGGGAGGTACGAGCAGTACTTC. It encodes CASSPINPGQGRYEQYF.

This chain uses TRBV10-3 with TRBJ2-5, with 7 bases fitting TRBD2. CDR1 is ENHRY, CDR2 SYGVKD, per germline. The CDR3 spans 13 residues. Trimming removed 10 bases from V and 1 base from J; junction bases left unmatched: 6. The CDR3 sequence is CATGERGQETQYF. The CDR3 DNA reads as TGTGCCACCGGCGAGCGGGGCCAAGAGACCCAGTACTTC.

This chain uses TRBV7-9 with TRBJ2-1; maybe TRBD2 (6 bases). Between the trimmed V and J ends, which lost 5 bases and 5 bases, there was a span of 13 bases. This CDR3 comprises 14 residues. Germline lookup yields CDR1 SEHNR and CDR2 FQNEAQ (reference sequence). The CDR3 sequence: CASSPVREDNEQFF. The CDR3 DNA follows: TGTGCCAGCAGCCCGGTGCGGGAAGACAATGAGCAGTTCTTC.

This sequence joins TRBV7-3 and TRBJ2-2, with 8 bases identical to TRBD2. The trim removed 5 bases at V and 5 bases at J, leaving 16 bases unmatched. This CDR3 spans 18 amino acids. Looked up from germline, CDR1 is SGHTA and CDR2 is FQGTGA. The chain's CDR3 is CASSLRLAGGPGTGELFF. The CDR3 DNA reads TGTGCCAGCAGCCTCCGGCTAGCGGGTGGGCCGGGGACCGGGGAGCTGTTTTTT. Filled out from reference TRBV7-3 and TRBJ2-2, the complete variable domain reads GAGVSQTPSNKVTEKGKYVELRCDPISGHTALYWYRQSLGQGPEFLIYFQGTGAADDSGLPNDRFFAVRPEGSVSTLKIQRTERGDSAVYLCASSLRLAGGPGTGELFFGEGSRLTVL.

This clone was detected only once. The chain is built from TRBV5-6 and TRBJ2-7; 8 bases map to TRBD2. This CDR3 spans 13 amino acids. Germline lookup yields CDR1 SGHDT and CDR2 YYEEEE. Germline trimming cut 4 bases from V and 3 bases from J; bases unmatched to any gene: 3. CDR3 in amino acids: CASSPSGSYEQYF. DNA for the CDR3: TGTGCCAGCAGCCCGAGCGGGAGCTACGAGCAGTACTTC.

The count of this clone is one. The chain carries TRBV7-9 and TRBJ2-1; D is unresolved. This CDR3 is 13 amino acids long. Per germline, CDR1 SEHNR and CDR2 FQNEAQ (reference sequence). The V gene lost 5 bases and the J gene lost 6 bases, with 11 bases spanning the gap. CDR3 sequence: CASSLRVLNEQFF. The CDR3 region has the DNA TGTGCCAGCAGCCTGCGAGTCCTCAATGAGCAGTTCTTC.

This clone was counted between two and nine times. This chain links TRBV7-2 with TRBJ1-4; D ambiguous. The CDR3 is 14 residues long. Looked up from germline, CDR1 is SGHTA and CDR2 is FQGNSA. The V and J ends lost 2 bases and 8 bases respectively, with 12 bases between them. The CDR3 DNA follows: TGTGCCAGCAGCTTACTCCTCGCACAGGAAAAACTGTTTTTT. Protein: CASSLLLAQEKLFF.

The chain links TRBV15 to TRBJ1-5; 7 bases are a match to TRBD1. The J segment lost 6 bases and the V segment lost 5 bases, leaving 7 bases of the junction unmatched. Germline V lookup: CDR1 LNHNV, CDR2 YYDKDF (reference sequence). There are 14 residues in the CDR3. As DNA, the CDR3 is TGTGCCACCAGCCTTGACAGGGTTGGTCAGCCCCAGCATTTT. Translated: CATSLDRVGQPQHF.

The V and J genes are TRBV5-4 and TRBJ2-3, with 11 bases matching TRBD2. J lost 0 bases, V lost 1 base, and 1 base had no gene match. The germline gives CDR1 SGHNT, CDR2 YYREEE (reference sequence). The length of the CDR3 is 16 residues. DNA for the CDR3: TGTGCCAGCAGCTTGACTAGCGGGAGTAGCACAGATACGCAGTATTTT. This codes for CASSLTSGSSTDTQYF.

Only one count was recorded for this clone. The J gene is TRBJ1-4, the V gene TRBV6-5; the D gene is possibly TRBD1 (5 bases). This CDR3 comprises 14 residues. Germline loops: CDR1 MNHEY, CDR2 SVGAGI. Trimming removed 2 bases from V and 8 bases from J, with 12 bases in between. The CDR3 DNA reads as TGTGCCAGCAGTTACAACGGGGGGGGAGAAAAACTGTTTTTT. Translated: CASSYNGGGEKLFF.